This T cell receptor (beta chain) was found in a study of shared clonotypes between healthy human individuals. Overall study findings and caveats: Tissues were not sampled, only blood, and their repertoires likely differ.

Samples underwent the assay at deep level. Scientists sequenced DNA from unsorted PBMC on ten immunoSEQ deep assay plates. Sequenced by immunoSEQ multiplex PCR; TCRdb stores in-frame clones only, minus some. The repertoire includes about 470,000 clones, more than 75% of them detected once, and roughly 13% sits in the top ten. Germline-derived CDR1 and CDR2 are SGHVS and FNYEAQ. Trimming shortened V by 5 bases and J by 3 bases, and 10 bases separated the two germline ends. This CDR3 is 14 amino acids long. This clone has a handful of counts. Its specificity is not known. Recent acute infections and vaccinations were absent in the healthy HIV-negative adult donors.

The chain employs TRBV7-6 and TRBJ1-4; the D is unclear. The sequenced sample was PBMCs. This clonotype was obtained from a woman between 40 and 50 years old in good health. Some clones in this sample may be carry-over from other donors' samples. For the CDR3, the DNA is TGTGCCAGCAGCCTGACGGTCGCTAATGAAAAACTGTTTTTT. This gives the protein CASSLTVANEKLFF.